This T cell receptor (beta chain) emerged from a study of technical replicates of blood from several donors. After removal of 6 bases from V and 4 bases from J, the junction contained 7 bases not matched to a gene. The CDR3 totals 15 residues. Germline V gene sequence: CDR1 WNHNN, CDR2 SYGVQD (reference sequence). Assay: immunoSEQ multiplex PCR; the TCRdb copy retains only in-frame clones and omits some. The repertoire holds 70,000 to 90,000 clones, with around 94% as singletons. Input material: T cells isolated from PBMCs. The sequence derives from a human donor in good health. This chain connects TRBV10-1 to TRBJ1-5, with 9 bases that match TRBD1. CDR3 sequence: CASRRGQGRNQPQHF. In nucleotides, the CDR3 is TGCGCCAGCAGAAGAGGACAGGGGAGAAATCAGCCCCAGCATTTT.